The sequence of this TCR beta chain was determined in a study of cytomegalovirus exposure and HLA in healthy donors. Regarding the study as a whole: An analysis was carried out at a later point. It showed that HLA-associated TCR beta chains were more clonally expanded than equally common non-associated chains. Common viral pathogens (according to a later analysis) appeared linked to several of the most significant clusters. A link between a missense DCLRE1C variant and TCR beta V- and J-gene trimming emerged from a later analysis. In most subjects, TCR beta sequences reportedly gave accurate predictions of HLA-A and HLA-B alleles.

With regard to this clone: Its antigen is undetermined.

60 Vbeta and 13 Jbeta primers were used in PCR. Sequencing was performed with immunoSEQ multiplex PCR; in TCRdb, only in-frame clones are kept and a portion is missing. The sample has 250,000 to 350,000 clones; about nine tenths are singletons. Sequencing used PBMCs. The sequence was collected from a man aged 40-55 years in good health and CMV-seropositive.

The CDR3: CSASGRTGTSGRRGTDTQYF. The CDR3 DNA reads TGCAGCGCCTCGGGACGTACCGGGACTAGCGGGAGGCGAGGGACAGATACGCAGTATTTT. The chain employs TRBV29-1 and TRBJ2-3; TRBD2 matches 15 bases. The V gene's germline CDR1 is SQVTM and CDR2 ANQGSEA. The J segment lost 3 bases and the V segment lost 7 bases, leaving 20 bases of the junction unmatched. CDR3 length: 20 amino acids.